A selection of T cell receptor beta chains follows, all from one sample in a study of CD8+CD57+ T cells in acquired aplastic anemia. One entry per CDR3 protein, called by TCRdb with MiXCR from the reads. The table includes 160,000 or so distinct CDR3 sequences, around 50% detected once. Material for sequencing was sorted CD4+, CD8+, or CD8+CD57+ T cells (not recorded which) from PBMCs. These receptors all come from a human donor with aplastic anemia. Both conserved end residues are part of each CDR3. Fields, in order: V gene, J gene, CDR3 protein.

V gene: TRBV5-4
J gene: TRBJ2-2
CDR3 protein: CASSWGTGRAGELFF

V gene: TRBV24-1
J gene: TRBJ2-3
CDR3 protein: CATSDPTTGFLTSTDTQYF

V gene: TRBV28
J gene: TRBJ1-1
CDR3 protein: CASSSPVGANTEAFF

V gene: TRBV10-3
J gene: TRBJ2-1
CDR3 protein: CAISAFTRGGSSYNEQFF

V gene: TRBV6-5
J gene: TRBJ2-7
CDR3 protein: CASSYSRQTYEQYF

V gene: TRBV4-3
J gene: TRBJ2-2
CDR3 protein: CASSQLAATGELFF

V gene: TRBV15
J gene: TRBJ2-3
CDR3 protein: CATSPVLASGADTQYF

V gene: TRBV15
J gene: TRBJ1-5
CDR3 protein: CATSRDREGARGNQPQHF

V gene: TRBV25-1
J gene: TRBJ1-2
CDR3 protein: CASSREGLNYGYTF

V gene: TRBV10-3
J gene: TRBJ2-3
CDR3 protein: CALGQGATDTQYF